The entry that follows covers one TCR beta chain sequence. Its antigen remains unidentified. This record belongs to a study of CD8 T cells in ankylosing spondylitis. Libraries of TCR beta came from quantitative 5'-RACE with molecular barcodes. A single record per CDR3 protein comes from TCRdb applying MiXCR to the 5' RACE reads. The sample includes under 850,000 distinct CDR3 sequences, under 20% of them seen just once. There are 13 residues in the CDR3. The V and J ends lost 6 bases and 6 bases respectively, with 12 bases between them. Overall study results and limits: Fewer than ten highly homologous variants made up a TCR beta motif, and this motif appeared characteristic of ankylosing spondylitis blood. Reactive arthritis synovial fluid and blood previously showed some of these motif variants.

This chain connects TRBV12-3 or TRBV12-4 to TRBJ1-5; D gene ambiguous. The sequence was collected from a male donor with ankylosing spondylitis. Specimen: blood, either unsorted or a sorted T cell fraction (not recorded which). DNA for the CDR3: TGTGCCAGCAGCCCCGGACCCACTCAGCCCCAGCATTTT. This codes for CASSPGPTQPQHF.